This T cell receptor (beta chain) is from a study of T cell responses to AZD1222 COVID-19 vaccine. Background on the study: Both about-4-week and about-12-week second-dose recipients were combined.

Trimming pared 6 bases from V and 1 base from J, leaving 23 bases between. Germline V gene sequence: CDR1 MRHNA, CDR2 SNTAGT. There are 18 residues in the CDR3. Profiling relied on immunoSEQ multiplex PCR, and the TCRdb table lists in-frame clones only, not all of them. The sample has 99,000 or so clones, around 89% seen once; the top ten hold about 19%. The sequence was collected from an adult in good health. This specimen was peripheral blood, taken on day 0 of AZD1222 vaccination. The chain is built from TRBV6-4 and TRBJ2-3; D remains ambiguous. CDR3 DNA: TGTGCCAGCAGCCGCTCCCACGAGCGATACAGTCGCACAGATACGCAGTATTTT. Its protein product is CASSRSHERYSRTDTQYF.